The rows below give T cell receptor beta chains drawn from one sample of a study of cytomegalovirus exposure and HLA in healthy donors. Method: immunoSEQ multiplex PCR; TCRdb's copy keeps in-frame clones and lacks some. The repertoire table contains about 58,000 clones. The sequencing input was PBMCs. These receptors all stem from a woman aged 18-30 years in good health and CMV-seronegative. The CDR3 runs from the conserved cysteine through the conserved F or W. A D gene is named only where the DNA matches it firmly. Only part of the rows carry a size: once, few, many, or a class if the clone is expanded.

j_call: TRBJ1-6
d_call: TRBD1
v_call: TRBV5-4
clone_size: NA
cdr3_aa: CASSLEVQGRNSPLHF
cdr3_nt: TGTGCCAGCAGCTTGGAGGTACAGGGGAGAAATTCACCCCTCCACTTT

j_call: TRBJ1-6
d_call: TRBD1
v_call: TRBV6-1
clone_size: NA
cdr3_aa: CASSGVGQAYSPLHF
cdr3_nt: TGTGCCAGCAGTGGGGTCGGACAGGCCTATTCACCCCTCCACTTT

j_call: TRBJ1-1
d_call: TRBD1
v_call: TRBV5-4
clone_size: NA
cdr3_aa: CASSRTGNTEAFF
cdr3_nt: TGTGCCAGCAGCCGGACAGGGAACACTGAAGCTTTCTTT

j_call: TRBJ1-2
d_call: NA
v_call: TRBV7-9
clone_size: NA
cdr3_aa: CASSLGPDYGYTF
cdr3_nt: TGTGCCAGCAGCTTAGGTCCAGACTATGGCTACACCTTC

j_call: TRBJ1-1
d_call: NA
v_call: TRBV9
clone_size: NA
cdr3_aa: CASSVGTAHMNTEAFF
cdr3_nt: TGTGCCAGCAGCGTAGGGACAGCTCACATGAACACTGAAGCTTTCTTT

j_call: TRBJ1-1
d_call: TRBD1
v_call: TRBV27
clone_size: NA
cdr3_aa: CASSLDRGGTEAFF
cdr3_nt: TGTGCCAGCAGTTTAGACAGGGGGGGAACTGAAGCTTTCTTT

j_call: TRBJ2-2
d_call: TRBD2
v_call: TRBV7-3
clone_size: NA
cdr3_aa: CASSFSGSRDTGELFF
cdr3_nt: TGTGCCAGCAGCTTTAGCGGGAGTCGGGACACCGGGGAGCTGTTTTTT

j_call: TRBJ2-1
d_call: NA
v_call: TRBV5-1
clone_size: NA
cdr3_aa: CASSLEGVEQFF
cdr3_nt: TGCGCCAGCAGCTTGGAGGGGGTTGAGCAGTTCTTC

j_call: TRBJ1-2
d_call: NA
v_call: TRBV9
clone_size: NA
cdr3_aa: CASSVDGMTSGYTF
cdr3_nt: TGTGCCAGCAGCGTAGACGGAATGACTTCCGGCTACACCTTC

j_call: TRBJ2-7
d_call: NA
v_call: TRBV10-3
clone_size: NA
cdr3_aa: CATAAAGYEQYF
cdr3_nt: TGTGCCACCGCAGCGGCGGGGTACGAGCAGTACTTC

j_call: TRBJ2-7
d_call: TRBD1
v_call: TRBV27
clone_size: NA
cdr3_aa: CASSLDRGLYEQYF
cdr3_nt: TGTGCCAGCAGCCTCGACAGGGGGCTATACGAGCAGTACTTC

j_call: TRBJ1-1
d_call: NA
v_call: TRBV18
clone_size: NA
cdr3_aa: CASSPEYRRGTEAFF
cdr3_nt: TGTGCCAGCTCACCAGAGTATAGGCGAGGGACTGAAGCTTTCTTT

j_call: TRBJ1-1
d_call: NA
v_call: TRBV5-1
clone_size: NA
cdr3_aa: CASTQQQGGNTEAFF
cdr3_nt: TGCGCCAGCACCCAACAACAGGGTGGGAACACTGAAGCTTTCTTT

j_call: TRBJ1-2
d_call: NA
v_call: TRBV29-1
clone_size: large
cdr3_aa: CSVDSLGGYTF
cdr3_nt: TGCAGCGTCGACAGCCTAGGGGGCTACACCTTC

j_call: TRBJ1-6
d_call: TRBD1
v_call: TRBV18
clone_size: NA
cdr3_aa: CASSPGQDNSPLHF
cdr3_nt: TGTGCCAGCTCACCGGGACAGGACAATTCACCCCTCCACTTT

j_call: TRBJ1-2
d_call: NA
v_call: TRBV6-5
clone_size: NA
cdr3_aa: CASSYGTPGGYTF
cdr3_nt: TGTGCCAGCAGTTACGGGACACCGGGAGGCTACACCTTC

j_call: TRBJ2-1
d_call: NA
v_call: TRBV28
clone_size: NA
cdr3_aa: CASSRYIAYNEQFF
cdr3_nt: TGTGCCAGCAGTCGCTATATCGCCTACAATGAGCAGTTCTTC

j_call: TRBJ1-4
d_call: TRBD1
v_call: TRBV5-1
clone_size: NA
cdr3_aa: CASSSMPRQGDEKLFF
cdr3_nt: TGCGCCAGCAGCTCCATGCCGCGACAGGGAGATGAAAAACTGTTTTTT

j_call: TRBJ2-7
d_call: TRBD2
v_call: TRBV18
clone_size: NA
cdr3_aa: CASSPFSGGYEQYF
cdr3_nt: TGTGCCAGCTCACCATTCTCGGGGGGTTACGAGCAGTACTTC

j_call: TRBJ2-2
d_call: NA
v_call: TRBV5-1
clone_size: NA
cdr3_aa: CASSLDRETGELFF
cdr3_nt: TGCGCCAGCAGCTTGGATCGGGAGACCGGGGAGCTGTTTTTT

j_call: TRBJ2-3
d_call: TRBD2
v_call: TRBV6-5
clone_size: NA
cdr3_aa: CASSYKAGDTDTQYF
cdr3_nt: TGTGCCAGCAGTTACAAGGCGGGGGACACAGATACGCAGTATTTT

j_call: TRBJ1-3
d_call: NA
v_call: TRBV18
clone_size: NA
cdr3_aa: CASSLSPSSGNTIYF
cdr3_nt: TGTGCCAGCTCCCTTTCTCCTAGCTCTGGAAACACCATATATTTT

j_call: TRBJ1-1
d_call: NA
v_call: TRBV6-5
clone_size: NA
cdr3_aa: CASSYQGSTEAFF
cdr3_nt: TGTGCCAGCAGTTATCAGGGGAGCACTGAAGCTTTCTTT

j_call: TRBJ1-3
d_call: TRBD1
v_call: TRBV6-5
clone_size: NA
cdr3_aa: CASSSVTGAGNTIYF
cdr3_nt: TGTGCCAGCAGTTCGGTGACAGGGGCGGGAAACACCATATATTTT

j_call: TRBJ1-1
d_call: TRBD1
v_call: TRBV18
clone_size: NA
cdr3_aa: CASLQGYLVTEAFF
cdr3_nt: TGTGCCAGCCTACAGGGGTATTTGGTAACTGAAGCTTTCTTT

j_call: TRBJ2-7
d_call: NA
v_call: TRBV5-1
clone_size: NA
cdr3_aa: CASSLVGGEQYF
cdr3_nt: TGCGCCAGCAGCTTAGTAGGGGGCGAGCAGTACTTC

j_call: TRBJ2-1
d_call: TRBD2
v_call: TRBV18
clone_size: NA
cdr3_aa: CASSPRLAGAGEQFF
cdr3_nt: TGTGCCAGCTCACCCCGACTAGCGGGAGCTGGTGAGCAGTTCTTC

j_call: TRBJ2-5
d_call: TRBD1
v_call: TRBV9
clone_size: NA
cdr3_aa: CASSVAYPGQKETQYF
cdr3_nt: TGTGCCAGCAGCGTTGCCTACCCGGGACAGAAAGAGACCCAGTACTTC

j_call: TRBJ2-7
d_call: TRBD2
v_call: TRBV19
clone_size: NA
cdr3_aa: CASSSQRGYEQYF
cdr3_nt: TGTGCCAGTAGTAGCCAGCGGGGATACGAGCAGTACTTC

j_call: TRBJ1-6
d_call: NA
v_call: TRBV5-1
clone_size: NA
cdr3_aa: CASSYGQNNNSPLHF
cdr3_nt: TGCGCCAGCAGCTACGGACAGAACAATAATTCACCCCTCCACTTT

j_call: TRBJ1-1
d_call: TRBD1
v_call: TRBV5-1
clone_size: NA
cdr3_aa: CASSSGQRLNTEAFF
cdr3_nt: TGCGCCAGCAGCTCGGGACAGCGGTTGAACACTGAAGCTTTCTTT

j_call: TRBJ1-2
d_call: TRBD1
v_call: TRBV6-5
clone_size: NA
cdr3_aa: CASSKIEGAYGYTF
cdr3_nt: TGTGCCAGCAGTAAAATCGAGGGGGCCTATGGCTACACCTTC

j_call: TRBJ1-2
d_call: NA
v_call: TRBV18
clone_size: NA
cdr3_aa: CASSRLGDRYGYTF
cdr3_nt: TGTGCCAGCTCACGGCTAGGGGATCGATACGGCTACACCTTC